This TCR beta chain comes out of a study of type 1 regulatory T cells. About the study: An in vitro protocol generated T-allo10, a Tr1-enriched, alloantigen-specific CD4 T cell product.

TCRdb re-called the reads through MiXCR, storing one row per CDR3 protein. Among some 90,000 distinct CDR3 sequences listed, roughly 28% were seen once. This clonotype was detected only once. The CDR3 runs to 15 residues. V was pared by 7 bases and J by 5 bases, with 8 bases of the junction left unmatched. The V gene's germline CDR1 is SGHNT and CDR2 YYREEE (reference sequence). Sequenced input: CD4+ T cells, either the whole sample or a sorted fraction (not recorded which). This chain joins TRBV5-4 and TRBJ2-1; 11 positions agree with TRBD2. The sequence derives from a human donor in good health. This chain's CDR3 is CASGKPGLADNEQFF. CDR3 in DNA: TGTGCCAGCGGGAAACCGGGACTAGCGGACAATGAGCAGTTCTTC.